Shown below are 20 T cell receptor beta chains from a single sample sequenced in a study of T-cell memory formation after mild COVID-19. Via MiXCR, TCRdb re-called the 5' RACE reads, giving one row per CDR3 protein. The repertoire consists of about 610,000 distinct CDR3 sequences, with 17% occurring once and the leading ten covering less than 10%. Sequencing was carried out using PBMCs or a T cell subset sorted from them (not recorded which). Every receptor here comes from an adult woman who had mild COVID-19 (a few samples of this study predate the infection). Cell type and time point are not known.

In this sample, this clonotype turned up a few times. The rearrangement links TRBV7-2 to TRBJ1-1; D is uncertain. The CDR3 loop spans 13 amino acids. Germline-derived CDR1 and CDR2 are SGHTA and FQGNSA. Deletions cut 6 bases from V and 3 bases from J, with 11 bases between. The CDR3 protein is CASRQPLDTEAFF. The CDR3 bases are TGTGCCAGCAGACAGCCCTTGGACACTGAAGCTTTCTTT.

The V and J genes are TRBV19 and TRBJ2-5; the match to TRBD1 covers 9 bases. CDR3 size: 15 residues. Germline CDR1 LNHDA, CDR2 SQIVND (reference sequence). J lost 1 base, V lost 8 bases, and 8 bases had no gene match. CDR3 amino acids: CASSTGGASQETQYF. The CDR3 nucleotides read TGTGCCAGTTCCACAGGGGGCGCTTCCCAAGAGACCCAGTACTTC.

V usage is TRBV9 and J usage is TRBJ2-2; maybe TRBD2 (6 bases). This CDR3 comprises 14 residues. Germline values: CDR1 SGDLS, CDR2 YYNGEE. Trimming left V 4 bases short and J 9 bases short, with 16 bases between. CDR3 nucleotide sequence: TGTGCCAGCAGCCCGAGGGACTTTTCGAGGGAGCTGTTTTTT. Its translation: CASSPRDFSRELFF.

This clonotype has only one observation. This chain connects TRBV5-1 to TRBJ2-4; 8 nucleotides line up with TRBD2. CDR3 length equals 14 residues. With 4 bases clipped from V and 6 bases from J, the junction kept 6 bases outside the gene matches. The germline gives CDR1 SGHRS, CDR2 YFSETQ. CDR3 nucleotides: TGCGCCAGCAGCCCGGGAGGGCAGGGAAACATTCAGTACTTC. It is translated as CASSPGGQGNIQYF.

This clonotype was detected ten times or more. This rearrangement joins TRBV2 to TRBJ2-3, with D hard to call. Trimming removed 3 bases from V and 6 bases from J, with 4 bases in between. The germline V gene has CDR1 SNHLY and CDR2 FYNNEI. The CDR3 has 11 amino acids. DNA for the CDR3: TGTGCCAGCAGTGAGGGGGATACGCAGTATTTT. Translating it yields CASSEGDTQYF.

This clonotype was observed a few times. The V call is TRBV12-3 or TRBV12-4, the J call TRBJ2-5; no clear D gene. Trimming shortened V by 3 bases and J by 5 bases, and 7 bases separated the two germline ends. The CDR3 is made up of 12 amino acids. DNA for the CDR3: TGTGCCAGCAGTTTCTATCGGGAGACCCAGTACTTC. Translating it yields CASSFYRETQYF.

This clonotype was counted ten times or more. This chain connects TRBV10-2 to TRBJ1-1; 7 nucleotides align to TRBD1. The V and J ends lost 7 bases and 4 bases, in that order; junction bases with no gene match: 3. CDR3 length: 12 residues. Germline CDR1 reads WSHSY; CDR2 reads SAAADI. The CDR3, as DNA: TGCGCCAGCAAGCCAGGGGGCACTGAAGCTTTCTTT. This gives the protein CASKPGGTEAFF.

This clonotype was counted a few times. CDR3 protein: CATAAGPLETQYF. CDR3 nucleotide sequence: TGTGCCACGGCCGCAGGGCCCCTCGAAACGCAGTATTTT. The chain is built from TRBV15 and TRBJ2-3; possibly TRBD1 for D (5 bases). V lost 9 bases to trimming and J lost 9 bases, with 19 bases between them. The V gene's germline CDR1 is LNHNV and CDR2 YYDKDF (reference sequence). The CDR3 consists of 13 residues.

The rearrangement joins TRBV5-1 to TRBJ1-2; TRBD1 matches at 7 bases. CDR3 length: 17 residues. V shed 3 bases and J 6 bases; nucleotides not matched to a gene: 17. Germline V gene sequence: CDR1 SGHRS, CDR2 YFSETQ. Here the CDR3 reads CASSSLSPGQSSDGYTF. The CDR3, as DNA: TGCGCCAGCAGCTCCCTATCTCCGGGACAGAGCTCGGATGGCTACACCTTC.

CDR3 amino acids: CASSFKSSGRDSYNEQFF. DNA of the CDR3: TGTGCCAGCAGCTTTAAATCTAGCGGGAGGGACTCCTACAATGAGCAGTTCTTC. The gene calls are TRBV11-3 and TRBJ2-1; 12 bases fit TRBD2. The CDR3 runs 18 residues. J lost 0 bases, V lost 3 bases, and 6 bases had no gene match. Germline CDR1 SGHNT, CDR2 YENEEA.

This clonotype was detected many times. The chain couples TRBV27 to TRBJ1-1; 7 positions match TRBD1. The CDR3 contains 17 residues. Germline lookup yields CDR1 MNHEY and CDR2 SMNVEV (reference sequence). V shed 3 bases and J 0 bases; nucleotides not matched to a gene: 10. CDR3 coding DNA: TGTGCCAGCAGTTTCCGGGCAGGGGGGGCTGTGAACACTGAAGCTTTCTTT. Its translation: CASSFRAGGAVNTEAFF.

The table lists this clonotype with many counts. For the CDR3, the DNA is TGTGCCAGCAGCGAATCCACAGGGAACTCCTACGAGCAGTACTTC. This codes for CASSESTGNSYEQYF. The rearrangement links TRBV28 to TRBJ2-7, with a possible D match to TRBD1 (6 bases). The CDR3 is 15 amino acids. The V end was cut by 6 bases, the J end by 0 bases, with 15 bases between. Germline V gives CDR1 MDHEN, CDR2 SYDVKM.

In its sample, this clonotype was seen a few times. This rearrangement joins TRBV9 to TRBJ2-5; 11 nucleotides match TRBD2. V lost 0 bases to trimming and J lost 2 bases; unmatched junction nucleotides: 3. The germline V gene has CDR1 SGDLS and CDR2 YYNGEE. The CDR3 covers 16 residues. This chain's CDR3 is CASSVGVAGGQETQYF. The CDR3, as DNA: TGTGCCAGCAGCGTAGGGGTAGCGGGGGGGCAAGAGACCCAGTACTTC.

The chain joins TRBV5-1 to TRBJ2-2; tentative D call: TRBD1 (6 bases). V lost 4 bases and J lost 3, with 19 bases in between. Per the germline V gene, CDR1 is SGHRS and CDR2 is YFSETQ. CDR3 size: 17 residues. CDR3 nucleotide sequence: TGCGCCAGCAGCCCCCTAGGGGGATTAGGCGACACCGGGGAGCTGTTTTTT. It is translated as CASSPLGGLGDTGELFF.

In this sample, this clonotype turned up a few times. This sequence joins TRBV12-3 or TRBV12-4 and TRBJ1-2; D remains ambiguous. Trimming cost V 5 bases and J 3 bases, with 7 bases left between them. The CDR3 is made up of 12 amino acids. DNA of the CDR3: TGTGCCAGCAGTCCTAACTACTATGGCTACACCTTC. This translates into CASSPNYYGYTF.

The chain uses TRBV25-1 and TRBJ2-7; weak D call: TRBD2 (5 bases). Per the germline V gene, CDR1 is MGHDK and CDR2 is SYGVNS. The V end lost 3 bases, the J end lost 2 bases, and 14 bases lay between the germline ends. CDR3 length equals 15 residues. The CDR3 protein is CASSDVGERTYEQYF. In DNA form, the CDR3 reads TGTGCCAGCAGTGATGTCGGGGAACGCACCTACGAGCAGTACTTC.

The chain links TRBV5-1 to TRBJ2-5; 11 bases align to TRBD1. The J segment lost 5 bases and the V segment lost 5 bases, leaving 5 bases of the junction unmatched. CDR1 is SGHRS and CDR2 is YFSETQ in the germline V gene. The CDR3 length is 14 residues. The CDR3 nucleotides are TGCGCCAGCAGTCGGACAGGGGGCAGGGAGACCCAGTACTTC. Its protein is CASSRTGGRETQYF.

This clonotype was counted at least ten times. The CDR3 DNA is TGCAGCGTCAGACAGGGCCGCAATCAGCCCCAGCATTTT. This encodes CSVRQGRNQPQHF. This chain connects TRBV29-1 to TRBJ1-5; the match to TRBD1 covers 7 bases. The CDR3 extends over 13 amino acids. The germline gives CDR1 SQVTM, CDR2 ANQGSEA. Trimming took 6 bases from V and 2 from J; bases not matched to a gene: 4.

The chain links TRBV3-1 to TRBJ1-6; unclear D gene. The ends were cut back, 1 base at V and 7 bases at J, with 14 bases in the middle. Germline CDR1 reads LGHDT; CDR2 reads YNNKEL (reference sequence). This CDR3 region has 16 residues. CDR3 sequence: CASSQAVGGLNSPLHF. CDR3 coding DNA: TGTGCCAGCAGCCAAGCCGTCGGAGGGCTCAATTCACCCCTCCACTTT.

The table lists this clonotype with a few counts. The chain carries TRBV20-1 and TRBJ2-3; 8 positions agree with TRBD2. After removal of 6 bases from V and 5 bases from J, the junction contained 10 bases not matched to a gene. The length of the CDR3 is 14 residues. CDR1 and CDR2 (germline): DFQATT, SNEGSKA (reference sequence). This CDR3 is CSAPSSLAGDTQYF. CDR3 in DNA: TGCAGTGCCCCCTCCTCTCTAGCGGGAGATACGCAGTATTTT.